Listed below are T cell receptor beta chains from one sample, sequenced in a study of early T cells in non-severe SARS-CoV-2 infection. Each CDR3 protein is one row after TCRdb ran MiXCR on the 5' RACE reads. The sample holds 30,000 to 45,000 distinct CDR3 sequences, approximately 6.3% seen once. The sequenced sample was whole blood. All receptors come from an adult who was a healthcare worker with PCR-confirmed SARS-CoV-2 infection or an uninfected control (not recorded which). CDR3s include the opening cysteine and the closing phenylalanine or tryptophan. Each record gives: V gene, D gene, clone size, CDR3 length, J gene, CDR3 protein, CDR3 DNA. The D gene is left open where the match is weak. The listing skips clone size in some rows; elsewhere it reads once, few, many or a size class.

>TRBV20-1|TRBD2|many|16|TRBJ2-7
CSAQGTSGRVSYEQYF
TGCAGTGCTCAAGGGACTAGCGGGAGGGTTTCCTACGAGCAGTACTTC
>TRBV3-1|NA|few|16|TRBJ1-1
CASSWGSGGLNTEAFF
TGTGCCAGCAGCTGGGGGAGTGGGGGCCTAAACACTGAAGCTTTCTTT
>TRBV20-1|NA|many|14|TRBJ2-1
CSAREVTRSDEQFF
TGCAGTGCTAGAGAGGTGACTAGGAGCGATGAGCAGTTCTTC
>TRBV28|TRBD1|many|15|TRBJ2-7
CASSLSGTGSHEQYF
TGTGCCAGCAGTTTATCCGGGACAGGCTCACACGAGCAGTACTTC
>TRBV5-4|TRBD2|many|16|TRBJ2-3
CASSLRLAGGTDTQYF
TGTGCCAGCAGCCTAAGACTAGCGGGGGGCACAGATACGCAGTATTTT
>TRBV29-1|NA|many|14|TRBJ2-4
CSVTPPLAKNIQYF
TGCAGCGTTACCCCGCCATTAGCCAAAAACATTCAGTACTTC
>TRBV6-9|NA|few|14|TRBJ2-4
CASRCGLAKNIQYF
TGTGCCAGCAGGTGCGGACTGGCCAAAAACATTCAGTACTTC
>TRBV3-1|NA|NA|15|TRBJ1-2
CASSQVAGRVYGYTF
TGTGCCAGCAGCCAAGTGGCAGGGCGGGTCTATGGCTACACCTTC
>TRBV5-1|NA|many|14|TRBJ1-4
CASSLDGNRRKLFF
TGCGCCAGCAGCTTGGACGGCAATAGGAGAAAACTGTTTTTT
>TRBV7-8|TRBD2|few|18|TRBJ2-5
CASRWGRSGGLPQETQYF
TGTGCCAGCCGTTGGGGAAGGAGCGGGGGACTCCCACAAGAGACCCAGTACTTC
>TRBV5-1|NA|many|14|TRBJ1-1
CASSLGLEGTEAFF
TGCGCCAGCAGCTTGGGTTTGGAGGGGACTGAAGCTTTCTTT
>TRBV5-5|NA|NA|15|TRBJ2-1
CASSLILRTPNEQFF
TGTGCCAGCAGCTTGATCCTCCGCACACCCAATGAGCAGTTCTTC
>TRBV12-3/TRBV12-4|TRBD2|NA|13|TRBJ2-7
CASSIPAGGEQYF
TGTGCCAGCAGTATCCCTGCGGGGGGTGAGCAGTACTTC
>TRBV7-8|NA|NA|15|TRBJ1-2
CASSLAGPRDYGYTF
TGTGCCAGCAGCTTAGCGGGCCCCAGAGACTATGGCTACACCTTC
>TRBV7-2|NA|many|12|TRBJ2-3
CASSFYTDTQYF
TGTGCCAGCAGCTTCTACACAGATACGCAGTATTTT
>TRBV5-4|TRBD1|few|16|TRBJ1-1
CASSFSPTGKNTEAFF
TGTGCCAGCAGCTTCTCCCCGACAGGGAAGAACACTGAAGCTTTCTTT
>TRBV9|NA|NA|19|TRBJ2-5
CASSVGLLGTTSDEETQYF
TGTGCCAGCAGCGTAGGTTTATTGGGGACCACGTCAGACGAAGAGACCCAGTACTTC
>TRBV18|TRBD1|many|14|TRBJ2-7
CASSLTTGGYEQYF
TGTGCCAGCTCACTAACGACAGGGGGCTACGAGCAGTACTTC
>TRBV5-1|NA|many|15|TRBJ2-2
CASSLAVSATGELFF
TGCGCCAGCAGCTTGGCTGTTAGCGCCACCGGGGAGCTGTTTTTT
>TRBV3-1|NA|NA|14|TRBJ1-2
CASSPCRDGMRYTF
TGTGCCAGCAGCCCATGCCGGGACGGGATGCGCTACACCTTC
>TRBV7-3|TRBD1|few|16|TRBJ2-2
CASSLNPGGRTGELFF
TGTGCCAGCAGCTTAAATCCAGGGGGCAGAACCGGGGAGCTGTTTTTT
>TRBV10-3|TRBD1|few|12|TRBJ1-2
CAVRTGPYGYTF
TGTGCCGTCAGGACAGGGCCCTATGGCTACACCTTC
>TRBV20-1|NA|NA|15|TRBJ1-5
CSAREGGQANQPQHF
TGCAGTGCTAGAGAGGGGGGTCAGGCGAATCAGCCCCAGCATTTT
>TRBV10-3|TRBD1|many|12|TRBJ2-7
CATSEGTERKYF
TGTGCCACCAGTGAGGGGACAGAGCGCAAGTACTTC
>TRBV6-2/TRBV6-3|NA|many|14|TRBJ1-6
CASSYSNSPSPLHF
TGTGCCAGCAGTTACTCGAACTCTCCTTCACCCCTCCACTTT
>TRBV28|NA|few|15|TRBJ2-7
CASSLGGPVPYEQYF
TGTGCCAGCAGTTTAGGGGGCCCGGTCCCCTACGAGCAGTACTTC
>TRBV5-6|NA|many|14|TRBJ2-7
CASSLWRSPYEQYF
TGTGCCAGCAGCTTGTGGCGCAGCCCCTACGAGCAGTACTTC
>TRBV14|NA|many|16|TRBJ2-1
CASSPHGGRVEDEQFF
TGTGCCAGCAGCCCCCATGGGGGCAGGGTTGAGGATGAGCAGTTCTTC
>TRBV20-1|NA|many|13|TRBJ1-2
CSARDSRNYGYTF
TGCAGTGCTAGGGACAGTCGTAACTATGGCTACACCTTC
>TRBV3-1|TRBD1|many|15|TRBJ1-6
CASSQLDRAYSPLHF
TGTGCCAGCAGCCAACTGGACAGGGCCTATTCACCCCTCCACTTT
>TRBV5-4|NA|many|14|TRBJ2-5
CASSLLGQGGTQYF
TGTGCCAGCAGCTTGTTAGGGCAGGGGGGGACCCAGTACTTC
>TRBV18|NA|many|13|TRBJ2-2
CASSPRNTGELFF
TGTGCCAGCTCACCACGGAACACCGGGGAGCTGTTTTTT
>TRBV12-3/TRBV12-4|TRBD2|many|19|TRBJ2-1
CASSSGPRTSGRDYNEQFF
TGTGCCAGCAGTTCCGGGCCAAGGACTAGCGGGAGGGACTACAATGAGCAGTTCTTC
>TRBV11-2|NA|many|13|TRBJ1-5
CASSGDNNQPQHF
TGTGCCAGCAGTGGGGACAACAATCAGCCCCAGCATTTT
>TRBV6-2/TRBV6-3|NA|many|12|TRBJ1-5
CASSSLGQPQHF
TGTGCCAGCAGCTCCCTGGGGCAGCCCCAGCATTTT
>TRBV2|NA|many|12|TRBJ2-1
CASSEGGVEQFF
TGTGCCAGCAGTGAAGGGGGGGTTGAGCAGTTCTTC
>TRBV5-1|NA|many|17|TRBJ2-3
CASSWGAGDFGTDTQYF
TGCGCCAGCAGCTGGGGGGCCGGAGACTTTGGCACAGATACGCAGTATTTT
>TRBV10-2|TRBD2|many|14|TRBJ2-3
CASTPGLVTDTQYF
TGCGCCAGCACCCCGGGACTAGTCACAGATACGCAGTATTTT
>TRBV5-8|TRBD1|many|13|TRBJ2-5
CASSPGQQETQYF
TGTGCCAGCAGCCCGGGACAGCAAGAGACCCAGTACTTC
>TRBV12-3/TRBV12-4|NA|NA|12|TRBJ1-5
CASSSQGSPQHF
TGTGCCAGCAGCTCCCAGGGGAGTCCCCAGCATTTT
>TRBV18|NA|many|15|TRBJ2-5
CASSPIDGKQETQYF
TGTGCCAGCTCACCAATCGACGGAAAACAAGAGACCCAGTACTTC
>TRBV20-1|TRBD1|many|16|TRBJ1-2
CSATEASGGRKDGYTF
TGCAGTGCTACAGAGGCGTCAGGGGGTCGCAAGGATGGCTACACCTTC
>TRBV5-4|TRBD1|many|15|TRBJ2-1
CASRVGGQGSNEQFF
TGTGCCAGCCGAGTGGGGGGACAGGGGAGCAATGAGCAGTTCTTC
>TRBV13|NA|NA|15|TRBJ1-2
CASIPWGGSNYGYTF
TGTGCCAGCATCCCATGGGGGGGGAGTAACTATGGCTACACCTTC
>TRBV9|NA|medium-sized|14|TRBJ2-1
CASSAQDLGGEQFF
TGTGCCAGCAGCGCGCAAGATTTAGGGGGTGAGCAGTTCTTC
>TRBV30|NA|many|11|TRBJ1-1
CAWSVDSEAFF
TGTGCCTGGAGTGTCGACAGTGAAGCTTTCTTT
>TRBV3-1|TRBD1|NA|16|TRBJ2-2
CASSQEDRGDTGELFF
TGTGCCAGCAGCCAAGAGGACAGGGGCGACACCGGGGAGCTGTTTTTT
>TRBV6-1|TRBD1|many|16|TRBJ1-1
CASSNLPGQGNTEAFF
TGTGCCAGCAGTAACTTGCCGGGACAGGGGAACACTGAAGCTTTCTTT
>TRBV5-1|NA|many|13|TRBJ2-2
CASSNEGTGELFF
TGCGCCAGCAGTAATGAGGGGACCGGGGAGCTGTTTTTT
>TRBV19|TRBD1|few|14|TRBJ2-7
CASSLRTGLYEQYF
TGTGCCAGTAGTCTTCGGACAGGGCTGTACGAGCAGTACTTC
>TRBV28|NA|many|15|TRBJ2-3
CASRSQGGSTDTQYF
TGTGCCAGCAGATCGCAGGGCGGGAGCACAGATACGCAGTATTTT
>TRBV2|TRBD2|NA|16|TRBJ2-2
CASSGSPGGATGELFF
TGTGCCAGCAGCGGTAGCCCGGGAGGTGCAACCGGGGAGCTGTTTTTT
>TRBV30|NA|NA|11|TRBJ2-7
CAWARLREQYF
TGTGCCTGGGCCCGACTGCGCGAGCAGTACTTC
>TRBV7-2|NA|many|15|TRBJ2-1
CASIPRSTVYNEQFF
TGTGCCAGCATCCCAAGATCGACCGTCTACAATGAGCAGTTCTTC
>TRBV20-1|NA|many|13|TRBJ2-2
CSARDTNTGELFF
TGCAGTGCTAGAGACACGAACACCGGGGAGCTGTTTTTT
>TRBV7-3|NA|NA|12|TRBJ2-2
CASSRGTGELFF
TGTGCCAGCAGCAGAGGGACCGGGGAGCTGTTTTTT
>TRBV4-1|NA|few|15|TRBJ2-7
CASSQDYSGPYEQYF
TGCGCCAGCAGCCAAGATTATAGCGGCCCCTACGAGCAGTACTTC
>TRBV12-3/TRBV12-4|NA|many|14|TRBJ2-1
CASSLVTGAREQFF
TGTGCCAGCAGTTTAGTTACGGGGGCGAGGGAGCAGTTCTTC
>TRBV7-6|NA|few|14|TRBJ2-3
CASSFDKGTDTQYF
TGTGCCAGCAGCTTTGACAAGGGAACAGATACGCAGTATTTT